The 14 T cell receptor beta chains below come from one sample, sequenced in a study of OX40 agonist ivuxolimab in advanced cancers. The protocol was immunoSEQ multiplex PCR, while the TCRdb copy is restricted to in-frame clones and leaves out a portion. The sample carries 28,000 or so clones, around 86% recorded once. This specimen was CD4+ or CD8+ T cells sorted from blood, taken in a trial of the OX40 agonist ivuxolimab. The receptors here all came from an adult with an advanced solid tumor such as melanoma, head and neck, liver or kidney cancer.

The chain links TRBV9 to TRBJ2-7; 10 nucleotides match TRBD2. V lost 4 bases to trimming and J lost 2 bases; unmatched junction nucleotides: 9. The CDR3 is made up of 16 amino acids. CDR1 and CDR2 (germline): SGDLS, YYNGEE. Written as DNA, the CDR3 is TGTGCCAGCAGCCCGACTGGTAGCGGGGGGCCCTACGAGCAGTACTTC. Residues: CASSPTGSGGPYEQYF.

The V and J genes are TRBV15 and TRBJ2-1; TRBD1 is a possible D gene (6 bases). The V gene lost 4 bases and the J gene lost 8 bases, with 12 bases spanning the gap. Germline assignment: CDR1 LNHNV and CDR2 YYDKDF (reference sequence). The CDR3 runs to 13 residues. The DNA for the CDR3 is TGTGCCACCAGCAACAGGGTTGTAGATGAGCAGTTCTTC. It is translated as CATSNRVVDEQFF.

This chain joins TRBV7-9 and TRBJ1-2; the D gene is possibly TRBD1 (5 bases). CDR3 length: 14 residues. The germline gives CDR1 SEHNR, CDR2 FQNEAQ (reference sequence). V lost 1 base, J lost 2 bases, and 8 bases lay in between. The CDR3: CASSLVGDNYGYTF. Written as DNA, the CDR3 is TGTGCCAGCAGCTTAGTAGGGGACAACTATGGCTACACCTTC.

This clone was detected only once. The chain has TRBV7-9 and TRBJ1-1; no clear D. Germline V lookup: CDR1 SEHNR, CDR2 FQNEAQ (reference sequence). V was pared by 2 bases and J by 6 bases, with 10 bases between. The CDR3 extends over 13 amino acids. The CDR3 is CASSLPLGAEAFF. The CDR3 nucleotides are TGTGCCAGCAGCTTACCCCTAGGTGCTGAAGCTTTCTTT.

The V call is TRBV11-2, the J call TRBJ2-1; 7 bases fit TRBD2. Germline V lookup: CDR1 SGHAT, CDR2 FQNNGV. CDR3 length: 14 residues. With V trimmed by 7 bases and J by 2 bases, 5 bases remained unmatched. The CDR3 nucleotides are TGTGCCAGCAACTCCGGGGGGACCTACAATGAGCAGTTCTTC. Amino acids: CASNSGGTYNEQFF.

The gene calls are TRBV7-8 and TRBJ2-3; D possibly corresponds to TRBD2 (5 bases). The CDR3 sequence is 17 residues long. Trimming took off 4 bases at V and 0 bases at J, with 17 bases between the two ends. Germline CDR1 reads SGHVS; CDR2 reads FQNEAQ. In nucleotides, the CDR3 is TGTGCCAGCAGCTCCCCGGGAAGCGGCGCTAGCACAGATACGCAGTATTTT. This gives the protein CASSSPGSGASTDTQYF.

The V gene is TRBV4-3, the J gene TRBJ1-1, with a weak D call TRBD1 (5 bases). This CDR3 spans 15 amino acids. V gave up 3 bases and J gave up 1 base, with 12 bases separating them. Germline loops: CDR1 LGHNA, CDR2 YSLEER. CDR3 protein: CASSQRLGGNTEAFF. DNA of the CDR3: TGCGCCAGCAGCCAGCGGCTTGGGGGGAACACTGAAGCTTTCTTT.

The rearrangement uses TRBV5-1 and TRBJ2-7; 7 nucleotides line up with TRBD1. Germline V gene lookup returns CDR1 SGHRS and CDR2 YFSETQ. The CDR3 is 12 residues long. V lost 7 bases to trimming and J lost 3 bases; unmatched junction nucleotides: 4. The CDR3 DNA reads TGCGCCAGCCGGCAGGGGGACTACGAGCAGTACTTC. It specifies CASRQGDYEQYF.

The rearrangement links TRBV9 to TRBJ1-2; D may be TRBD1 (6 bases). V was shortened by 4 bases and J by 1 base, with 17 bases between the two germline ends. Germline loops: CDR1 SGDLS, CDR2 YYNGEE. The CDR3 contains 16 residues. CDR3 sequence: CASSSPGHDVNYGYTF. The DNA for the CDR3 is TGTGCCAGCAGCAGCCCGGGACACGACGTTAACTATGGCTACACCTTC.

V and J are TRBV19 and TRBJ2-1; either TRBD1 or TRBD2 may fit D (5 bases each). In germline, CDR1 is LNHDA, CDR2 SQIVND (reference sequence). The V and J ends lost 5 bases and 0 bases respectively, with 11 bases between them. CDR3 length: 15 residues. CDR3 nucleotide sequence: TGTGCCAGTAGTCGTTCGGGGCCCTCCTACAATGAGCAGTTCTTC. Protein sequence: CASSRSGPSYNEQFF. Variable domain in full (rest from reference TRBV19 and TRBJ2-1): DGGITQSPKYLFRKEGQNVTLSCEQNLNHDAMYWYRQDPGQGLRLIYYSQIVNDFQKGDIAEGYSVSREKKESFPLTVTSAQKNPTAFYLCASSRSGPSYNEQFFGPGTRLTVL.

V gene TRBV5-1 combines with J gene TRBJ2-3; D uncertain. The V end was cut by 0 bases, the J end by 6 bases, with 5 bases between. The CDR3 loop spans 12 amino acids. Germline CDR1 and CDR2: SGHRS and YFSETQ. The CDR3 DNA is TGCGCCAGCAGCTTGGACTGGGATACGCAGTATTTT. It specifies CASSLDWDTQYF.

V gene TRBV19 combines with J gene TRBJ2-1; D is perhaps TRBD2 (5 bases). This CDR3 spans 14 amino acids. With 5 bases removed from V and 7 bases from J, the gap between germline ends came to 15 bases. CDR1 is LNHDA, CDR2 SQIVND, per germline (reference sequence). CDR3 nucleotide sequence: TGTGCCAGTAGTCCCGCCCTACTAGGGAATGAGCAGTTCTTC. Protein sequence: CASSPALLGNEQFF.

The rearrangement joins TRBV6-6 to TRBJ1-1; weak D call: TRBD1 (6 bases). Trimming cost V 6 bases and J 4 bases, with 15 bases left between them. Germline V gene sequence: CDR1 MNHNY, CDR2 SVGAGI (reference sequence). This CDR3 comprises 14 residues. The CDR3 nucleotides read TGTGCCAGCAGCCGATTAGGGGGAGGCACTGAAGCTTTCTTT. Translating it yields CASSRLGGGTEAFF.

The chain couples TRBV6-1 to TRBJ2-3, with no clear D. CDR1 MNHNS and CDR2 SASEGT come from the germline V gene. This CDR3 comprises 14 residues. V shed 5 bases and J shed 2 bases, with 11 bases lying between them. CDR3 nucleotide sequence: TGTGCCAGCAGTAACCAACGGGTCACAGATACGCAGTATTTT. Translation gives CASSNQRVTDTQYF.